Listed here are 21 T cell receptor beta chains from one sample, sequenced in a study of regulatory T cells in long-lasting Graves disease. Construction of the TCR beta libraries employed iRepertoire HTBI primers in conjunction with Arm-PCR of CDR3 regions. TCRdb called the multiplex PCR reads again in MiXCR, with one record for every CDR3 protein. This table holds roughly 530,000 distinct CDR3 sequences, 16% found once. Time point meaning: newly diagnosed GD, antithyroid drugs for less than 3 months. With RNA extracted from PBMCs as input, the TCR library was made. These data also featured in a second study, about T cells in Graves' hyperthyroidism and ophthalmopathy.

The source was peripheral blood mononuclear cells (PBMCs), collected at new diagnosis, from a patient treated with antithyroid drugs. These receptors originate from a woman aged 35 to 59 with Graves disease.

The table lists this clonotype with a few counts. The chain has TRBV20-1 and TRBJ2-7; TRBD2 agrees at 10 bases. Trimming removed 5 bases from V and 1 base from J; junction bases left unmatched: 11. This CDR3 comprises 16 residues. CDR1 and CDR2 from the germline V gene are DFQATT and SNEGSKA (reference sequence). CDR3 in amino acids: CSALIPSGGNSYEQYF. The CDR3 DNA is TGCAGTGCTCTCATCCCTAGCGGGGGAAATTCCTACGAGCAGTACTTC.

In this sample, this clonotype turned up many times. V is TRBV3-1 and J is TRBJ1-5, with unresolved D. In germline, CDR1 is LGHDT, CDR2 YNNKEL (reference sequence). V was trimmed by 6 bases and J by 3 bases, leaving 12 bases between them. This CDR3 region has 14 residues. The CDR3 DNA sequence: TGTGCCAGCAGTCTCGGGCAACTCAATCAGCCCCAGCATTTT. Translating it yields CASSLGQLNQPQHF.

This clonotype was seen repeatedly, ten times or more. The chain couples TRBV18 to TRBJ2-5; weak D call: TRBD1 (6 bases). This CDR3 contains 13 residues. Germline V CDR1 and CDR2: KGHSH, LQKENI. The V end was cut by 5 bases, the J end by 2 bases, with 9 bases between. CDR3 amino acids: CASSIGQQETQYF. The DNA of the CDR3 is TGTGCCAGCTCAATCGGACAGCAAGAGACCCAGTACTTC.

This clonotype occurred many times. The junction and the germline gene differ at one end; a read error may be behind it. The gene calls are TRBV2 and TRBJ2-7; D is possibly TRBD2 (6 bases). The CDR3 covers 13 residues. In germline, CDR1 is SNHLY, CDR2 FYNNEI. Here the CDR3 DNA reads TGCGCCAGCAGCCCCGGGACTCCCTACGAGCAGTACTTC. It is translated as CASSPGTPYEQYF.

This clonotype was seen many times. The genes are TRBV6-1 and TRBJ2-1; D is uncertain. Per germline, CDR1 MNHNS and CDR2 SASEGT. V was pared by 4 bases and J by 5 bases, with 3 bases between. This CDR3 comprises 11 residues. The DNA for the CDR3 is TGTGCCAGCAGTGGAAACAATGAGCAGTTCTTC. Translating gives CASSGNNEQFF.

The chain links TRBV2 to TRBJ1-5, with TRBD1 as a possible D gene (6 bases). The CDR3 sequence is 13 residues long. Germline V gene sequence: CDR1 SNHLY, CDR2 FYNNEI. V lost 6 bases and J 5 bases, leaving 11 bases between the germline ends. The CDR3 bases are TGTGCCAGCAGAGGGGGGCTAGATCAGCCCCAGCATTTT. Translated, it gives CASRGGLDQPQHF.

This clonotype occurred many times. For the CDR3, the DNA is TGTGCCAGCTCGCCGGGACAGGGGCTCCAGGGCAATCAGCCCCAGCATTTT. Its protein is CASSPGQGLQGNQPQHF. The genes are TRBV18 and TRBJ1-5, with 10 nucleotides matching TRBD1. Germline assignment: CDR1 KGHSH and CDR2 LQKENI. The trim removed 6 bases at V and 2 bases at J, leaving 10 bases unmatched. This CDR3 comprises 17 residues.

The chain couples TRBV11-2 to TRBJ2-7, with TRBD1 as a possible D gene (5 bases). The germline V and J ends were trimmed by 3 bases and 0 bases, with 12 bases remaining between them. The CDR3 consists of 15 residues. Germline-derived CDR1 and CDR2 are SGHAT and FQNNGV. The CDR3 DNA sequence: TGTGCCAGCAGCTTTTGGGCAGGGATCTCCTACGAGCAGTACTTC. It encodes CASSFWAGISYEQYF.

This clonotype showed up many times. The V call is TRBV28, the J call TRBJ2-2; no firm D call. This CDR3 is built from 12 residues. The germline CDR1 and CDR2 sequences are MDHEN and SYDVKM. V gave up 8 bases and J gave up 3 bases, with 7 bases separating them. The CDR3 spells CASDKDTGELFF. In nucleotides, the CDR3 is TGTGCCAGCGACAAAGACACCGGGGAGCTGTTTTTT. The variable domain in full, with the rest retrieved from reference TRBV28 and TRBJ2-2, is DVKVTQSSRYLVKRTGEKVFLECVQDMDHENMFWYRQDPGLGLRLIYFSYDVKMKEKGDIPEGYSVSREKKERFSLILESASTNQTSMYLCASDKDTGELFFGEGSRLTVL.

This chain links TRBV4-1 with TRBJ1-1, with a weak D call TRBD1 (6 bases). The germline V gene has CDR1 MGHRA and CDR2 YSYEKL. This CDR3 contains 16 residues. The V end lost 1 base, the J end lost 0 bases, and 12 bases lay between the germline ends. CDR3 nucleotides: TGCGCCAGCAGCCAAGGTTGGACAGTAATGAACACTGAAGCTTTCTTT. It is translated as CASSQGWTVMNTEAFF.

V usage is TRBV4-2 and J usage is TRBJ1-5, with 7 positions matching TRBD1. CDR3 length equals 15 residues. V shed 0 bases and J 7 bases; nucleotides not matched to a gene: 6. From germline, CDR1 is LGHNA and CDR2 YNFKEQ. CDR3 coding DNA: TGTGCCAGCAGCCAAGACCGAGGGGGCAGGCAGCCCCAGCATTTT. Its translation is CASSQDRGGRQPQHF.

This clonotype was seen many times. The rearrangement joins TRBV6-5 to TRBJ1-1, with a tentative D call TRBD1 (6 bases). From germline, CDR1 is MNHEY and CDR2 SVGAGI. Trimming left V 0 bases short and J 5 bases short, with 16 bases between. CDR3 length equals 16 residues. The CDR3 DNA follows: TGTGCCAGCAGTTACTCGGACAGCCCGGGGGGAACTGAAGCTTTCTTT. Its translation is CASSYSDSPGGTEAFF.

This clonotype came up a few times. The genes are TRBV9 and TRBJ2-7; 8 nucleotides agree with TRBD1. The CDR3 runs 15 residues. CDR1 is SGDLS, CDR2 YYNGEE, per germline. J was trimmed by 1 base and V by 0 bases; bases with no gene match: 3. This chain's CDR3 is CASSVDGQGSYEQYF. The CDR3 DNA is TGTGCCAGCAGCGTAGACGGACAGGGTTCCTACGAGCAGTACTTC. The full variable domain, with the rest looked up from reference TRBV9 and TRBJ2-7, is DSGVTQTPKHLITATGQRVTLRCSPRSGDLSVYWYQQSLDQGLQFLIQYYNGEERAKGNILERFSAQQFPDLHSELNLSSLELGDSALYFCASSVDGQGSYEQYFGPGTRLTVT.

This chain uses TRBV11-2 with TRBJ1-2; D is perhaps TRBD1 (5 bases). The germline V and J ends were trimmed by 10 bases and 8 bases, with 14 bases remaining between them. The CDR3 consists of 11 residues. Germline CDR1 SGHAT, CDR2 FQNNGV. CDR3 sequence reads: CATSLGHGYTF. The CDR3 nucleotides are TGTGCCACCAGTCTGGGGCACGGCTACACCTTC.

This clonotype was detected only a few times. This rearrangement joins TRBV5-1 to TRBJ2-3; 9 bases agree with TRBD2. V trimming: 3 bases; J trimming: 4 bases; junction bases outside the gene matches: 9. The CDR3 extends over 16 amino acids. CDR1 and CDR2 from the germline V gene are SGHRS and YFSETQ. The CDR3 here is CASSCVPSGEPDTQYF. CDR3 bases: TGCGCCAGCAGCTGCGTACCTAGCGGGGAACCAGATACGCAGTATTTT.

The chain couples TRBV14 to TRBJ2-3; 9 nucleotides align to TRBD2. The CDR3 sequence is 15 residues long. Trimming at V came to 1 base and at J to 4 bases, leaving 3 bases not matched to a gene. The V gene's germline CDR1 is SGHDN and CDR2 FVKESK. The CDR3 loop reads CASSQGGGRADTQYF. The CDR3 DNA reads as TGTGCCAGCAGCCAAGGCGGCGGGAGGGCAGATACGCAGTATTTT. The full variable domain, completed using reference TRBV14 and TRBJ2-3, is EAGVTQFPSHSVIEKGQTVTLRCDPISGHDNLYWYRRVMGKEIKFLLHFVKESKQDESGMPNNRFLAERTGGTYSTLKVQPAELEDSGVYFCASSQGGGRADTQYFGPGTRLTVL.

Comments on this clonotype: A read error is possible here, since a much larger clone lies one base away. The CDR3 carries no conserved terminal phenylalanine or tryptophan, so it likely arises from a read error. The rearrangement joins TRBV6-1 to TRBJ1-6; the D is unclear. Germline values: CDR1 MNHNS, CDR2 SASEGT. The germline V and J ends were trimmed by 2 bases and 12 bases, with 11 bases remaining between them. The CDR3 length is 13 residues. The DNA of the CDR3 is TGTGCCAGCAGTGAAAGGGAAGTGCAACCCCTCCACTCT. Its protein is CASSEREVQPLHS.

The chain recombines TRBV2 with TRBJ1-5; D ambiguous. Trimming left V 6 bases short and J 0 bases short, with 12 bases between. Germline V lookup: CDR1 SNHLY, CDR2 FYNNEI. The CDR3 has 15 amino acids. In DNA, the CDR3 is TGTGCCAGCAGCCCCGACTTTCTTAGCAATCAGCCCCAGCATTTT. This encodes CASSPDFLSNQPQHF.

The sample holds many counts of this clonotype. The rearrangement joins TRBV6-1 to TRBJ2-7; D remains ambiguous. The germline V gene has CDR1 MNHNS and CDR2 SASEGT. With 6 bases removed from V and 0 bases from J, the gap between germline ends came to 12 bases. The CDR3 contains 14 residues. CDR3 bases: TGTGCCAGCAGCCTCCGCTCTCCCTCCTACGAGCAGTACTTC. Encoded protein: CASSLRSPSYEQYF.

The rearrangement joins TRBV28 to TRBJ1-1; D not resolved. The germline V and J ends were trimmed by 6 bases and 3 bases, with 17 bases remaining between them. The CDR3 totals 15 residues. Germline loops: CDR1 MDHEN, CDR2 SYDVKM. The CDR3 DNA sequence: TGTGCCAGCAGCCAAGATAGGGAAAGGCACACTGAAGCTTTCTTT. This encodes CASSQDRERHTEAFF.

The sample holds many counts of this clonotype. The chain links TRBV12-3 or TRBV12-4 to TRBJ1-1, with a possible D match to TRBD1 (5 bases). This CDR3 is 11 amino acids long. V lost 7 bases, J lost 12 bases, and 15 bases lay in between. The CDR3, as DNA: TGTGCCAGCAAAACCGGGACGTCGCCTTTCTTT. Its protein product is CASKTGTSPFF.